The sequence of this T cell receptor (beta chain) was determined in a study of shared clonotypes between healthy human individuals (dated by TCRdb to the early 2020s). Notes on the research overall: The cohort comprised two women and three men aged 18 to 49 years. For each donor, three plates each were used for CD4 naive and CD4 memory, two plates were used for CD8 naive, and one plate was used for CD8 memory. The study deeply sequenced blood TCR repertoires of five healthy adults to estimate repertoire size and the extent of clonotype sharing between individuals. To increase sequencing depth and limit assay-specific biases, different laboratories used diverse techniques to prepare libraries and sequence TCR repertoires. Per donor, leukapheresis produced somewhere between about 0.9 and 9.5 billion PBMCs. Study-wide findings and limitations: Pairwise subsampling led to the expectation that sequencing depth would affect the degree of clonotype sharing among donors. The genetic and exposure-history diversity represented was limited by the small number of donors. Only blood was sampled, and tissue TCR repertoires likely differ from those in blood. Compared with non-shared clonotypes, clonotypes shared by all four sorted-subset donors had higher generation probabilities. Even with the large sequencing depth, rarefaction of the sorted-subset datasets indicated that sequencing was incomplete. Larger estimated clonotype richness was generally found for naive subsets than for memory subsets. When a few donors were compared, the shared fraction of clonotypes was about 5% for naive CD4, around 3.6% for naive CD8, roughly 2.3% for memory CD4, and 0.35% to 0.4% for memory CD8.

The donors were healthy, HIV-negative adults with no recently reported acute infections or vaccinations. Every donor was a Caucasian adult living in Nashville, Tennessee, USA. CD4+ T cells were enriched by magnetic negative selection, after which naive cells were positively selected on CD45RA and the negative fraction was taken as the memory subset. After blood collection by leukapheresis, PBMCs were isolated using Ficoll-Histopaque density gradient centrifugation and then cryopreserved in the vapor phase of liquid nitrogen. Analytical flow cytometry was used to check the purity and quantity of every magnetically sorted T cell population. Genomic DNA was isolated from every sorted fraction and measured by UV absorbance on a Nanodrop 2000c. The CDR3 contains 14 residues, cysteine and phenylalanine counted. The retained sequence is limited to the CDR3, 42 bases, with the frame set at the first base. The germline V gene encodes CDR1 SNHLY and CDR2 FYNNEI. The V and J ends are trimmed by 3 bases and 6 bases, leaving 13 bases between them.

Concerning this clone itself: Which antigen it targets is not known. There are no base qualities to consult, and no much larger clone falls within one base.

TCR CDR3 regions were amplified from genomic DNA by multiplex PCR using the deep immunoSEQ assay. Extracted genomic DNA from each cell subset was distributed evenly across all wells of several immunoSEQ 96-well plates, and each plate was treated as a replicate. Each replicate PCR for sorted subsets received around 200 ng genomic DNA, equal to around 32,000 T cell genomes. The purified libraries were quantified using a Qubit 3.0 fluorometer, sized with a Bioanalyzer 2100, and then quantified again using the KAPA Library Quantification kit. A separate single-read 150-cycle Illumina NextSeq 550 flow cell was used to sequence each immunoSEQ 96-well plate. Per the authors' processing: The immunoSEQ output contained only junctional sequences without quality scores, so filtering could not match that applied to full-length reads. To assign V/J genes and CDR3, sequences were annotated using PyIR, a Python wrapper for IgBLAST v1.9, with IMGT germline references. Reads with weak V/J assignments (E-value above 1e-6), missing CDR3, stop codons, out-of-frame junctions, or ambiguous translated residues were removed. A V3J clonotype was defined by an identical inferred V gene, J gene, and CDR3 amino acid sequence. To compute the percentage overlap between repertoires, the number of shared unique clonotypes was divided by the size of the smaller repertoire. Three approaches were used to assess repertoire richness: RTK rarefaction, the Chao1 estimator, and Recon v2.1 estimates of unobserved clonotypes. For all TCRbeta clonotypes obtained by the gDNA method from a handful of donors, generation probabilities were computed with OLGA. TCRdb took over this immuneACCESS table, retaining in-frame rearrangements with V and J assigned. Such tables are incomplete; in checked studies, under half of the missing clones stem from an unresolved V gene, and the remainder is unexplained. The DNA gave D and trimming, while V, J and clone size come from that table. The sample table holds 650,000 to 800,000 clones, of which just under 75% were seen once. Of the sample, around 1.7% is held by the ten largest clones.

The sample taken for sequencing was memory CD4+ T cells sorted from blood. The cell subset or site label, as the study defines it: CD45RA-negative fraction. The chain was built from TRBV2 and TRBJ2-3, with an unclear D gene assignment. This TCR was sampled from a woman aged 25 to 39 in good health. Here is the DNA: TGTGCCAGCAGTGATGAAGGGCGGCGGGATACGCAGTATTTT. Its protein is CASSDEGRRDTQYF.